The rows below give T cell receptor beta chains drawn from one sample of a study of shared clonotypes between healthy human individuals. Profiled with immunoSEQ multiplex PCR; TCRdb holds only in-frame clones, not every one. This repertoire shows about 1 million clones, approximately 76% found once; its top ten account for less than 1.5%. The source material was memory CD4+ T cells sorted from blood. The receptors here all came from a man between 18 and 35 years old in good health. The CDR3 runs from the conserved cysteine through the conserved F or W. The order of the fields is CDR3 DNA, CDR3 protein, J gene, clone size, CDR3 length, D gene, V gene. A D gene is named only where the DNA matches it firmly. A clone size is listed for some rows: how often the clone was seen (once, few, many), or a class if it is expanded.

TGTGCCAGTTCCCCGACGGGGAACACTGAAGCTTTCTTT CASSPTGNTEAFF TRBJ1-1 few 13 - TRBV19
TGTGCCAGTAGTTCAGCGAAGAACTTTTGGATGAACACTGAAGCTTTCTTT CASSSAKNFWMNTEAFF TRBJ1-1 - 17 - TRBV19
TGTGCCTCCCGCGTTGGAGGGAGCAATCAGCCCCAGCATTTT CASRVGGSNQPQHF TRBJ1-5 - 14 - TRBV10-3
TGTGCCAGCAGCCCATGGACAGGGCCTCTGGGAAACAATGAGCAGTTCTTC CASSPWTGPLGNNEQFF TRBJ2-1 - 17 - TRBV21-1
TGTGCCTGGAGTGTACTCGGGGGGACTTACGAGCAGTACTTC CAWSVLGGTYEQYF TRBJ2-7 once 14 TRBD2 TRBV30
TGTGCCAGCAGCTTGGGAATGGCCGGGGGCCCGTACGAGCAGTACTTC CASSLGMAGGPYEQYF TRBJ2-7 - 16 - TRBV5-6
TGTGCCAGTAGTATTGACAGCTTTTCGGAGACCCAGTACTTC CASSIDSFSETQYF TRBJ2-5 - 14 - TRBV19
TGTGCCAGCAGCGTTGGACAGGGGACCAATCAGCCCCAGCATTTT CASSVGQGTNQPQHF TRBJ1-5 once 15 TRBD1 TRBV9
TGTGCCAGCAGCGCCACCATGGCGGGGTGCACAGATACGCAGTATTTT CASSATMAGCTDTQYF TRBJ2-3 once 16 - TRBV9
TGTGCCTGGAGTGTAGGGCTAGTGAACACCGGGGAGCTGTTTTTT CAWSVGLVNTGELFF TRBJ2-2 - 15 - TRBV30
TGTGCCTGGAGGCGCAGCGGGAGCTACGAGCAGTACTTC CAWRRSGSYEQYF TRBJ2-7 - 13 TRBD2 TRBV30
TGTGCCAGCAGCTCGCAAATACAGATTCAAGAGACCCAGTACTTC CASSSQIQIQETQYF TRBJ2-5 - 15 - TRBV5-8
TGTGCCAGCAGTCGGCACATGAACAGGGTTAGATACGAGCAGTACTTC CASSRHMNRVRYEQYF TRBJ2-7 - 16 - TRBV6-4
TGTGCCAGCAGCTTACAGCCAAGCTCTGGAAACACCATATATTTT CASSLQPSSGNTIYF TRBJ1-3 few 15 - TRBV7-2
TGTGCCAGCAGCTTGGTCTCAGAAGAGACCCAGTACTTC CASSLVSEETQYF TRBJ2-5 - 13 - TRBV5-6
TGTGCCAGCAGCCAAGGCTGGACTAGCGGCCAAGATACGCAGTATTTT CASSQGWTSGQDTQYF TRBJ2-3 few 16 TRBD2 TRBV4-2
TGTGCCAGCAGCGCCTCGGGAGGGTACTACAATGAGCAGTTCTTC CASSASGGYYNEQFF TRBJ2-1 - 15 TRBD2 TRBV9
TGTGCCAGCAGTTTTTTGGGTTCCTACAATGAGCAGTTCTTC CASSFLGSYNEQFF TRBJ2-1 - 14 - TRBV6-6
TGCGCCAGCAGCCAACCTGACGGAATCCTAACGGAAGCTTTCTTT CASSQPDGILTEAFF TRBJ1-1 - 15 - TRBV4-1
TGTGCCAGCAGCCGCGGGGGGGGTGAAAAACTGTTTTTT CASSRGGGEKLFF TRBJ1-4 few 13 - TRBV7-2
TGTGCCAGCAGCTCGCCAGCGGACCGCTTTGAAGCTTTCTTT CASSSPADRFEAFF TRBJ1-1 - 14 - TRBV5-4
TGTGCCAGCAGCTTAGAGGCAGTGGACCGGGATAAGTTCTTT CASSLEAVDRDKFF TRBJ1-1 - 14 - TRBV7-2
TGCGCCAGCAGCTTGGGAGGCAGGGGTGACACTGAAGCTTTCTTT CASSLGGRGDTEAFF TRBJ1-1 - 15 - TRBV5-1
TGTGCCAGCAGTTTGGGGCAGGTGGGCGAAAAACTGTTTTTT CASSLGQVGEKLFF TRBJ1-4 - 14 - TRBV28
TGTGCCAGCAGTTCTCCGGGACAGGGGAATTATGGCTACACCTTC CASSSPGQGNYGYTF TRBJ1-2 - 15 TRBD1 TRBV6-5
TGTGCCAGCAGTGACCCAAGTAGCGGGGGGGGAAAGACCCAGTACTTC CASSDPSSGGGKTQYF TRBJ2-5 - 16 TRBD2 TRBV6-1
TGTGCCAGCAACGCGGGCCGCTATGGCCACACCTTC CASNAGRYGHTF TRBJ1-2 - 12 - TRBV28
TGTGCCAGCAGCTCGCTGGGACAGGTGAACACTGAAGCTTTCTTT CASSSLGQVNTEAFF TRBJ1-1 - 15 TRBD1 TRBV7-3
TGTGCCAGCAGCTTATCACAGGGGTCCTACGAGCAGTACTTC CASSLSQGSYEQYF TRBJ2-7 - 14 TRBD1 TRBV7-3
TGTGCCAGCAGCTCTCCGGGACTCAAAGACAATGAGCAGTTCTTC CASSSPGLKDNEQFF TRBJ2-1 - 15 - TRBV7-2
TGTGCCAGCAGCTTCACCCGAGGAGGAACGCCAGATACGCAGTATTTT CASSFTRGGTPDTQYF TRBJ2-3 - 16 - TRBV7-9
TGTGCCAGTAGTATAGGGCGGATCGAGACCCAGTACTTC CASSIGRIETQYF TRBJ2-5 - 13 - TRBV19
TGTGCCAGCAGCCCGGGAGTCAACGAGCAGTACTTC CASSPGVNEQYF TRBJ2-7 - 12 - TRBV2
TGTGCCAGCAGCTTGGATCTGCGAAACCCTGGAAACACCATATATTTT CASSLDLRNPGNTIYF TRBJ1-3 - 16 - TRBV5-4
TGTGCCACCAGCACAGGAGACCAGACTAGCCAGAAGCAGTTCTTC CATSTGDQTSQKQFF TRBJ2-1 - 15 TRBD2 TRBV15
TGTGCCAGCAGTGACTACAACGATCCCACTGAAGCTTTCTTT CASSDYNDPTEAFF TRBJ1-1 - 14 - TRBV2
TGTGCCAGCAGCCTATCCCGGCTAGGCTATGGCTACACCTTC CASSLSRLGYGYTF TRBJ1-2 - 14 - TRBV27
TGTGCCAGCAGCTTGTATTCGGGGACAGGGACCCAGCCCCAGCATTTT CASSLYSGTGTQPQHF TRBJ1-5 - 16 TRBD1 TRBV7-2
TGTGCCAGCAGCCAAGAGCTCGGCGGGGGGGGCACAGATACGCAGTATTTT CASSQELGGGGTDTQYF TRBJ2-3 - 17 TRBD2 TRBV4-2
TGTGCCAGCAGTGCCGTAGATACGCAGTATTTT CASSAVDTQYF TRBJ2-3 - 11 - TRBV6-5
TGTGCCAGCACCTATTCGGGATTCAATCAGCCCCAGCATTTT CASTYSGFNQPQHF TRBJ1-5 - 14 - TRBV6-6
TGTGCCTGGAGGTGGCATAGCACAGATACGCAGTATTTT CAWRWHSTDTQYF TRBJ2-3 - 13 - TRBV30
TGTGCCAGCAGCCCCCTGGTCGGCGGCTATGGCTACACCTTC CASSPLVGGYGYTF TRBJ1-2 - 14 - TRBV5-6
TGTGCCAGCAGCGTAGTTGGGGGGAACACAGATACGCAGTATTTT CASSVVGGNTDTQYF TRBJ2-3 - 15 - TRBV9
TGTGCCAGCAGTGATGTATATGGCTACACCTTC CASSDVYGYTF TRBJ1-2 - 11 - TRBV6-1
TGCAGCGTTGAGCCATCCGGGACAGGGGGCTATGGCTACACCTTC CSVEPSGTGGYGYTF TRBJ1-2 - 15 TRBD1 TRBV29-1
TGCGCCAGCAGCTTGGACCGACAGGGGGCAAGGGGAGAGACCCAGTACTTC CASSLDRQGARGETQYF TRBJ2-5 once 17 TRBD1 TRBV5-1
TGTGCCAGCAGTGACGCTAGCGCGTACTTGAAAGAGACCCAGTACTTC CASSDASAYLKETQYF TRBJ2-5 - 16 - TRBV25-1
TGTGCCAGCACCATCGGGGGGGGCTACGAGCAGTACTTC CASTIGGGYEQYF TRBJ2-7 - 13 TRBD2 TRBV5-6
TGTGCCAGCTCACCACCGGGACAGGGACGAAGCGAGCAGTACTTC CASSPPGQGRSEQYF TRBJ2-7 - 15 TRBD1 TRBV18
TGTGCCAGCAGTCCACTCCAGGGGGCTACGATTCAGCCCCAGCATTTT CASSPLQGATIQPQHF TRBJ1-5 - 16 TRBD1 TRBV28
TGTGCCAGCAGCTTGGACGAAGGCAGGCAGAACTATGGCTACACCTTC CASSLDEGRQNYGYTF TRBJ1-2 - 16 - TRBV5-6
TGCAGCGTGGAAACAGGGAGCTATCGTATTATCTACGAGCAGTACTTC CSVETGSYRIIYEQYF TRBJ2-7 few 16 - TRBV29-1